A selection of T cell receptor beta chains follows, all from one sample in a study of CXCR3-negative and CXCR3-positive naive CD8 T cells. Using the 5' RACE reads, TCRdb records one entry per CDR3 protein without DNA. This sample contains around 47,000 distinct CDR3 sequences. What was sequenced was memory CD8+ T cells from blood. The receptors shown here come from a human donor in good health. Some clones in this sample may be carry-over from other donors' samples. The CDR3 runs from the conserved cysteine through the conserved F or W. The size entry is marked missing in some rows and otherwise reads once, few, many or a size class.

V,size,J,length,CDR3
TRBV28,medium-sized,TRBJ2-5,12,CASTPPRGTQYF
TRBV28,.,TRBJ2-3,15,CASSLSGALTDTQYF
TRBV2,.,TRBJ1-5,18,CASSAKGSGVAGNQPQHF
TRBV6-5,.,TRBJ2-7,15,CASTPLRDGLYEQYF
TRBV7-9,.,TRBJ2-7,16,CASSQMTGGLTYEQYF
TRBV18,.,TRBJ1-1,13,CASSPGPGTEAFF
TRBV28,.,TRBJ1-2,15,CASSPRTYEGYGYTF
TRBV12-3/TRBV12-4,.,TRBJ2-3,15,CASSLGGAGTDTQYF
TRBV28,.,TRBJ1-5,15,CASSLAGASNQPQHF
TRBV7-6,.,TRBJ2-7,14,CASSLGLQTREQYF
TRBV11-2,large,TRBJ2-5,13,CASSLWRQETQYF
TRBV6-4,.,TRBJ2-2,14,CASSLAPGTGELFF
TRBV6-4,.,TRBJ2-1,14,CASSDDTGSAEQFF
TRBV29-1,.,TRBJ1-2,13,CSGGPLGSIGYTF
TRBV7-3,.,TRBJ2-5,15,CASSPLGGNQETQYF
TRBV25-1,.,TRBJ2-2,11,CASSEAGELFF
TRBV4-2,.,TRBJ1-1,14,CASSQNTGGTEAFF
TRBV15,.,TRBJ2-2,12,CATRVVPGELFF
TRBV9,.,TRBJ2-1,15,CASSVSGGLWDEQFF
TRBV10-3,.,TRBJ2-3,16,CAISERQAGGSDTQYF
TRBV7-9,.,TRBJ2-7,12,CASAFLANEQYF
TRBV5-6,.,TRBJ2-2,12,CASSQNTGELFF
TRBV20-1,.,TRBJ1-1,14,CSASQPDSLTEAFF
TRBV28,.,TRBJ2-3,15,CASSFPREFTDTQYF
TRBV6-4,.,TRBJ2-3,14,CASGTGGGTDTQYF
TRBV7-9,.,TRBJ2-7,15,CASSRVGTGPFEQYF
TRBV7-6,.,TRBJ2-5,14,CASSLRGAGETQYF
TRBV4-1,.,TRBJ2-7,15,CASSQEVGRYYEQYF
TRBV20-1,.,TRBJ2-3,11,CSARVFDTQYF
TRBV25-1,.,TRBJ1-5,14,CASSPGQTNQPQHF
TRBV10-3,.,TRBJ2-5,16,CAISAGTRFSQETQYF
TRBV16,medium-sized,TRBJ1-6,14,CASSQSGGHSPLHF
TRBV20-1,.,TRBJ1-2,16,CSARDVGGSWFDGYTF
TRBV6-5,.,TRBJ1-1,16,CASSTVGTAPNTEAFF
TRBV4-1,.,TRBJ2-7,15,CASSQGQGSPYEQYF
TRBV28,.,TRBJ2-3,17,CASSHSSIQGGPDTQYF
TRBV25-1,.,TRBJ2-2,15,CASSHTPGQTGELFF
TRBV28,.,TRBJ2-7,14,CASSPGTDYYEQYF
TRBV29-1,.,TRBJ2-1,15,CSVESGQFSYNEQFF
TRBV7-3,.,TRBJ1-1,13,CASSSKMGGEAFF
TRBV6-5,.,TRBJ2-5,17,CASRVGPHGAGVETQYF
TRBV28,.,TRBJ1-4,15,CASSRTGDYNEKLFF
TRBV6-5,.,TRBJ2-1,15,CASTIGTSGHNEQFF
TRBV28,.,TRBJ1-2,11,CASSPGSGYTF